The 11 T cell receptor beta chains below come from one sample, sequenced in a study of beta chain features in type 1 diabetes. Study-wide findings and caveats: In every one of the four CD4+ subsets, TCRB CDR3s were moderately but significantly shorter in Type 1 diabetes patients.

Antigen specificity for these receptors is unknown. All of the isolated RNA was reverse transcribed, so expressed TCRB transcripts were sequenced. Clones were read by immunoSEQ multiplex PCR, and TCRdb kept only the in-frame ones, dropping some. The top ten hold around 0.096% of the sample, which has 150,000 to 200,000 clones, almost 65% seen once. Sequenced input: naive CD4+ T cells from blood. The source is a man younger than 45 with type 1 diabetes.

J is TRBJ1-1 and V is TRBV7-6; D possibly corresponds to TRBD1 (5 bases). V was clipped by 3 bases and J by 6 bases, with 14 bases between them. The CDR3 length is 14 residues. Germline CDR1 and CDR2: SGHVS and FNYEAQ. CDR3 region: CASSFRPLGAEAFF. CDR3 in DNA: TGTGCCAGCAGCTTTAGACCCCTGGGGGCTGAAGCTTTCTTT.

The chain is built from TRBV29-1 and TRBJ1-5; 9 bases line up with TRBD1. This CDR3 region has 13 residues. The trim removed 7 bases at V and 5 bases at J, leaving 6 bases unmatched. Germline CDR1 is SQVTM and CDR2 is ANQGSEA. The CDR3 DNA sequence: TGCAGCGGGGGACAGGGCATAGATCAGCCCCAGCATTTT. Protein: CSGGQGIDQPQHF.

The genes are TRBV29-1 and TRBJ2-7, with a weak D call TRBD2 (5 bases). V lost 4 bases, J lost 5 bases, and 12 bases lay in between. The CDR3 has 12 amino acids. CDR1 and CDR2 from the germline V gene are SQVTM and ANQGSEA. The CDR3 loop reads CSVVGVLDEQYF. The DNA for the CDR3 is TGCAGCGTTGTCGGGGTATTAGACGAGCAGTACTTC.

This sequence joins TRBV18 and TRBJ2-1; 10 bases agree with TRBD1. V was pared by 1 base and J by 6 bases, with 9 bases of the junction left unmatched. This CDR3 spans 17 amino acids. Germline V lookup: CDR1 KGHSH, CDR2 LQKENI. DNA of the CDR3: TGTGCCAGCTCACCACTAGTCCCGGGACAGGGGACCAATGAGCAGTTCTTC. The encoded protein is CASSPLVPGQGTNEQFF.

In this sample, this clone turned up a few times. V usage is TRBV7-2 and J usage is TRBJ2-2, with unresolved D. Germline values: CDR1 SGHTA, CDR2 FQGNSA. V was shortened by 1 base and J by 0 bases, with 6 bases between the two germline ends. The CDR3 has 15 amino acids. The CDR3 here is CASSLGWTNTGELFF. CDR3 sequence (DNA): TGTGCCAGCAGCTTAGGATGGACGAACACCGGGGAGCTGTTTTTT.

As DNA, the CDR3 is TGCAGCGTTGAATTACGGACAGAGGGTACGCAGTATTTT. Protein sequence: CSVELRTEGTQYF. The J gene is TRBJ2-3, the V gene TRBV29-1; a weak D match, TRBD1 (6 bases). The CDR3 is made up of 13 amino acids. The ends were cut back, 2 bases at V and 8 bases at J, with 14 bases in the middle. Germline values: CDR1 SQVTM, CDR2 ANQGSEA.

The chain has TRBV27 and TRBJ2-7; 13 bases are a match to TRBD2. The CDR3 is made up of 15 amino acids. V shed 5 bases and J 2 bases; nucleotides not matched to a gene: 3. Germline lookup yields CDR1 MNHEY and CDR2 SMNVEV (reference sequence). CDR3 sequence: CASSLGLAGAYEQYF. The CDR3, as DNA: TGTGCCAGCAGTCTCGGACTAGCGGGGGCCTACGAGCAGTACTTC.

Only a few counts were recorded for this clone. The chain recombines TRBV30 with TRBJ1-5; D unresolved. Germline V gene data show CDR1 as GTSNPN and CDR2 as SVGIG (reference sequence). V was pared by 0 bases and J by 3 bases, with 12 bases between. CDR3 length equals 15 residues. This CDR3 is CAWSVAGQINQPQHF. The CDR3, as DNA: TGTGCCTGGAGTGTGGCCGGCCAGATCAATCAGCCCCAGCATTTT.

The rearrangement joins TRBV2 to TRBJ2-5, with TRBD1 as a possible D gene (6 bases). V was shortened by 7 bases and J by 1 base, with 10 bases between the two germline ends. The CDR3 consists of 13 residues. Germline lookup yields CDR1 SNHLY and CDR2 FYNNEI. This CDR3 is CASTQDSQETQYF. As DNA, the CDR3 is TGTGCCAGCACCCAGGACAGCCAAGAGACCCAGTACTTC.

In its sample, this clone was seen a few times. CDR3 DNA sequence: TGCAGCGTTCAAGGGACTAGCTTCATCTACGAGCAGTACTTC. Translation: CSVQGTSFIYEQYF. The gene calls are TRBV29-1 and TRBJ2-7; 9 nucleotides align to TRBD2. Germline trimming cut 5 bases from V and 3 bases from J; bases unmatched to any gene: 8. The CDR3 runs 14 residues. Germline V gives CDR1 SQVTM, CDR2 ANQGSEA.

CDR3 coding DNA: TGTGCCAGCATTTTTACGAACACTGAAGCTTTCTTT. It codes for CASIFTNTEAFF. The chain employs TRBV6-1 and TRBJ1-1; D unresolved. Germline values: CDR1 MNHNS, CDR2 SASEGT. CDR3 length: 12 amino acids. Trimming shortened V by 7 bases and J by 1 base, and 7 bases separated the two germline ends.